The clone carrying this T cell receptor beta chain was picked up many times. The junction differs from germline at one of its ends, possibly a read error. The CDR3 length is 11 residues. Germline-derived CDR1 and CDR2 are SNHLY and FYNNEI. The data derive from a study of shared clonotypes between healthy human individuals. Unsorted PBMC DNA was run through sequencing on ten immunoSEQ deep assay plates. The table came from immunoSEQ multiplex PCR; TCRdb's copy has only in-frame clones and leaves some out. The repertoire holds a few hundred thousand clones, with around 78% as singletons. The receptor was derived from a woman aged 35 to 49 in good health. Some clones in this sample may be carry-over from other donors' samples. The specimen was PBMCs. V and J are TRBV2 and TRBJ2-7; 7 nucleotides match TRBD1. The CDR3 loop is CASRESRGMDF. CDR3 in DNA: TGTGCCAGCAGGGAAAGCAGGGGGATGGACTTC.